The 10 T cell receptor beta chains in this list originate from one sample, sequenced in a study of blood T cell repertoires in COVID-19 (dated by TCRdb to 2018 to 2020). Library construction relied on the immunoSEQ multiplex PCR assay. TCRdb limited this immuneACCESS table to in-frame rearrangements with V and J called. A share of clones is missing; checked studies link under half to unresolved V genes, and the rest is unexplained. The sample table shows about 240,000 clones, and about three quarters are seen once. The leading ten clones occupy 2.5% to 4% of the sample. What was sequenced was peripheral blood. Every receptor here comes from a woman older than 75 with acute or convalescent COVID-19.

V gene TRBV12-3 or TRBV12-4 combines with J gene TRBJ2-3; possible D gene TRBD2, 5 bases. The CDR3 is 11 residues long. V lost 7 bases and J 6 bases, leaving 8 bases between the germline ends. CDR3 nucleotides: TGTGCCAGCATCTCGGGGGATACGCAGTATTTT. It codes for CASISGDTQYF.

J is TRBJ1-6 and V is TRBV6-5, with a possible D match to TRBD1 (6 bases). The CDR3 is made up of 13 amino acids. Trimming left V 7 bases short and J 7 bases short, with 11 bases between. Germline CDR1 and CDR2: MNHEY and SVGAGI. DNA for the CDR3: TGTGCCAGCAATGGACAGCCAAATTCACCCCTCCACTTT. Translation: CASNGQPNSPLHF.

Only one count was recorded for this clone. The chain has TRBV20-1 and TRBJ2-3; D is ambiguous. The CDR3 has 11 amino acids. Per germline, CDR1 DFQATT and CDR2 SNEGSKA (reference sequence). Trimming pared 4 bases from V and 6 bases from J, leaving 8 bases between. The CDR3 loop is CSATTFDTQYF. Written as DNA, the CDR3 is TGCAGTGCTACAACATTCGATACGCAGTATTTT.

A single count supports this clone. The rearrangement uses TRBV19 and TRBJ2-3, with 12 bases that match TRBD2. Looked up from germline, CDR1 is LNHDA and CDR2 is SQIVND (reference sequence). The CDR3 sequence is 17 residues long. The junction had 8 bases not matched to a gene; V was cut back by 6 bases and J by 1 base. CDR3 bases: TGTGCCAGTAGCAAGCCCACTAGCGGGAGGCGCACAGATACGCAGTATTTT. This sequence encodes CASSKPTSGRRTDTQYF.

J is TRBJ2-3 and V is TRBV19; 9 bases are a match to TRBD2. The CDR3 consists of 17 residues. The germline V gene has CDR1 LNHDA and CDR2 SQIVND (reference sequence). With V trimmed by 3 bases and J by 0 bases, 7 bases remained unmatched. CDR3 sequence reads: CASSIQSSGTSTDTQYF. The CDR3 nucleotides are TGTGCCAGTAGTATTCAATCTAGCGGGACTAGCACAGATACGCAGTATTTT.

The chain uses TRBV2 and TRBJ2-5; TRBD2 aligns across 10 bases. This CDR3 spans 12 amino acids. Germline V gives CDR1 SNHLY, CDR2 FYNNEI. Trimming removed 8 bases from V and 9 bases from J; junction bases left unmatched: 6. The CDR3: CASASGGGAQYF. The CDR3 region has the DNA TGTGCCAGCGCTAGCGGGGGCGGGGCCCAGTACTTC.

This clone was recorded a few times. The genes are TRBV21-1 and TRBJ2-1; TRBD1 was called by the table and not checked on the DNA. TRBV21-1 is a pseudogene. The CDR3 is 19 residues long. In DNA form, the CDR3 reads TGTGCCAGCCCTGGGAGGGACAGGGATGTATCGCCCCAATACAATGAGCAGTTCTTC. It translates to CASPGRDRDVSPQYNEQFF.

This clone appeared once. This sequence joins TRBV6-1 and TRBJ1-6, with 10 bases aligning to TRBD1. CDR1 is MNHNS and CDR2 is SASEGT in the germline V gene. The CDR3 is made up of 16 amino acids. Trimming removed 3 bases from V and 6 bases from J; junction bases left unmatched: 5. This CDR3 is CASSDRDRGLNSPLHF. Here the CDR3 DNA reads TGTGCCAGCAGTGACCGGGACAGGGGACTTAATTCACCCCTCCACTTT.

The J gene is TRBJ1-1, the V gene TRBV6-2 or TRBV6-3, with 10 bases lining up with TRBD1. This CDR3 region has 16 residues. With 4 bases clipped from V and 5 bases from J, the junction kept 10 bases outside the gene matches. Germline assignment: CDR1 MNHEY and CDR2 SVGEGT. CDR3 loop: CASSSSGQGRFTEAFF. DNA for the CDR3: TGTGCCAGCAGTTCCTCGGGACAGGGGAGGTTTACTGAAGCTTTCTTT.

CDR3 nucleotides: TGTGCCAGCAGCCTGGACCGGGACAGGGGAGAAGCTTTCTTT. Residues: CASSLDRDRGEAFF. The V and J genes are TRBV7-8 and TRBJ1-1, with 10 bases fitting TRBD1. The CDR3 is 14 residues long. Germline V CDR1 and CDR2: SGHVS, FQNEAQ. V dropped 5 bases and J dropped 8; count of bases not matched to a gene: 8.